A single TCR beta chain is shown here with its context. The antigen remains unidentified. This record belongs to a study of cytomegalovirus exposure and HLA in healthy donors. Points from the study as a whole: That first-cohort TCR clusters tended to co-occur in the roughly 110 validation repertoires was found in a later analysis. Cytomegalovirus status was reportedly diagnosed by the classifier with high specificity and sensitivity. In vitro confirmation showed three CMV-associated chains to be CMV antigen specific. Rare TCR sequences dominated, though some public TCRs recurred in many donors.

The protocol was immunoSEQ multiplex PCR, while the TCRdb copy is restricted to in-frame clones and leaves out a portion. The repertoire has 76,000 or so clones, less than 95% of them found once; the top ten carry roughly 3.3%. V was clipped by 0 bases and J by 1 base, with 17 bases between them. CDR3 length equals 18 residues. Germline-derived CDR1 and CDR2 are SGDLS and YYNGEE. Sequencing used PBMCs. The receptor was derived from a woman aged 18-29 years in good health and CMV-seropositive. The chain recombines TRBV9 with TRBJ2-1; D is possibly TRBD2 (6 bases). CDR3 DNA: TGTGCCAGCAGCGTAGCCAATGAGCGGGTGCTTTCCTACAATGAGCAGTTCTTC. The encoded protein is CASSVANERVLSYNEQFF.